Listed here is a single TCR beta chain. From germline, CDR1 is SGHRS and CDR2 YFSETQ. Trimming cost V 0 bases and J 4 bases; bases outside gene matches: 4. The CDR3 contains 15 residues. This entry comes from a study of blood T cell repertoires in COVID-19. The authors' processing: Estimation of nucleated cell counts was performed using reference gene primer amplification. TCRdb's copy holds only in-frame clones and misses some; the assay was immunoSEQ multiplex PCR. V, J and clone size reflect that table, while D and trimming were determined from the DNA. This repertoire shows approximately 99,000 clones, roughly 84% found once; its top ten account for over 10%.

Sequenced sample: peripheral blood. V usage is TRBV5-1 and J usage is TRBJ2-3, with 8 bases lining up with TRBD1. The receptor was derived from a woman aged 55-75 years in a cohort sampled during active or convalescent COVID-19. Written as DNA, the CDR3 is TGCGCCAGCAGCTTGGGACAGGGGAGCTCAGATACGCAGTATTTT. Translation: CASSLGQGSSDTQYF.